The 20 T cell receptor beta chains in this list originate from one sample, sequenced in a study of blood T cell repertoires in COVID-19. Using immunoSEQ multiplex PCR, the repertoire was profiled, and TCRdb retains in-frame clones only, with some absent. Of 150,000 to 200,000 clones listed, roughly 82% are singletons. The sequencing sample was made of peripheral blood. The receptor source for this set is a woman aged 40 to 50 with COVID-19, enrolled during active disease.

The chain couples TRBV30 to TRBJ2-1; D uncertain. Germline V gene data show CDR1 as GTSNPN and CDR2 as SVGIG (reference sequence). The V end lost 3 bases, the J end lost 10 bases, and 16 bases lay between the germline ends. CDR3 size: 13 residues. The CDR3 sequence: CAWSPPPGQEQFF. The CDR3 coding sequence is TGTGCCTGGAGCCCACCTCCGGGTCAAGAGCAGTTCTTC.

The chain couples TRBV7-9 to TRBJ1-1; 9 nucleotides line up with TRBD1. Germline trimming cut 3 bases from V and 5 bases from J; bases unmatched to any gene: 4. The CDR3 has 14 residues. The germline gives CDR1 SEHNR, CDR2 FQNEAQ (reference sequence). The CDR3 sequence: CASSLGGTGTEAFF. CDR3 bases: TGTGCCAGCAGCTTGGGTGGGACAGGGACTGAAGCTTTCTTT.

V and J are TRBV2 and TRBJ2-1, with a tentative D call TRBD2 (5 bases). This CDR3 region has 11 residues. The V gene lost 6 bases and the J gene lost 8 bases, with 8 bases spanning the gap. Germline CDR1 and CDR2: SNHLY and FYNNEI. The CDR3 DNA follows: TGTGCCAGCAGCCGGGGTGATGAGCAGTTCTTC. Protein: CASSRGDEQFF.

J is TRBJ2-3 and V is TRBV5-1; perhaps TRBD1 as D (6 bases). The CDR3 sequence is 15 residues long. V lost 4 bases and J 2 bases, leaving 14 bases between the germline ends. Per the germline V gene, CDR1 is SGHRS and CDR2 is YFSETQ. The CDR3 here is CASSRWGQYTDTQYF. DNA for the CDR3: TGCGCCAGCAGCCGCTGGGGGCAATACACAGATACGCAGTATTTT.

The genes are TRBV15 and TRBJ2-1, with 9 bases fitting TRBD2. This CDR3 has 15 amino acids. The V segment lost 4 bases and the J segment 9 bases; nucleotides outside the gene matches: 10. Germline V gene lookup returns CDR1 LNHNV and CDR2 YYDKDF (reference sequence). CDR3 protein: CATSTLAGEGGEQFF. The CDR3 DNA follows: TGTGCCACCAGCACTTTAGCGGGAGAGGGGGGTGAGCAGTTCTTC. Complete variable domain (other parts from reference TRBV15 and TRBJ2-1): DAMVIQNPRYQVTQFGKPVTLSCSQTLNHNVMYWYQQKSSQAPKLLFHYYDKDFNNEADTPDNFQSRRPNTSFCFLDIRSPGLGDTAMYLCATSTLAGEGGEQFFGPGTRLTVL.

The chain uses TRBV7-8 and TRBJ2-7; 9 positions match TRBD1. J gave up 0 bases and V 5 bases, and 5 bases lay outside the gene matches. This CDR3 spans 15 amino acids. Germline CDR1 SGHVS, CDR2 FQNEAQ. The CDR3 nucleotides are TGTGCCAGCAGCCCACAGGGGGCCCTCTCCTACGAGCAGTACGTC. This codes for CASSPQGALSYEQYV.

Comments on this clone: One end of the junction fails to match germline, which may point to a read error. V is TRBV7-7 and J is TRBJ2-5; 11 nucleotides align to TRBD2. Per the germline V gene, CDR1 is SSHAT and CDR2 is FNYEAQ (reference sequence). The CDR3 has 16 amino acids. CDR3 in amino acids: CASSAGSGGAQETQYF. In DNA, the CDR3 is TGTGCTAGCAGCGCCGGTAGCGGGGGGGCCCAAGAGACCCAGTACTTC.

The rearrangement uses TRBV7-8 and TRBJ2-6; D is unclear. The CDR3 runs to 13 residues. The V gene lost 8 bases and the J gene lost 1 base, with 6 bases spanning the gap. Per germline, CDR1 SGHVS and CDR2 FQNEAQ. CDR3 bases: TGTGCCAGCCTTTTTTCTGGGGCCAACGTCCTGACTTTC. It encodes CASLFSGANVLTF.

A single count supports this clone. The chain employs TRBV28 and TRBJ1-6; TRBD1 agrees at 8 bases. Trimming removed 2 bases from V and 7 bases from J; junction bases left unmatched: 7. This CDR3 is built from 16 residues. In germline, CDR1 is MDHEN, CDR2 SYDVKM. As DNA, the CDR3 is TGTGCCAGCAGTTTAGTAGGACAGGGCGGAAATTCACCCCTCCACTTT. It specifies CASSLVGQGGNSPLHF.

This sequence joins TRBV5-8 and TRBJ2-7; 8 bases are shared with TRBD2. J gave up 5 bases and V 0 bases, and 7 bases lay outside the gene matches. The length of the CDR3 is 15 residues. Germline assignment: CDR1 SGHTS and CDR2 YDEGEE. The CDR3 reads CASSLELAGFHEQYF. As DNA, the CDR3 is TGTGCCAGCAGCTTGGAGCTAGCGGGCTTCCACGAGCAGTACTTC.

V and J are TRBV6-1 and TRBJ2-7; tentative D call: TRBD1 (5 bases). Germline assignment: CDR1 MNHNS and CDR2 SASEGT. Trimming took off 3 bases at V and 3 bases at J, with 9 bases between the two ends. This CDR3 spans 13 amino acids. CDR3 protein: CASSDIRVYEQYF. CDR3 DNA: TGTGCCAGCAGTGATATCAGGGTCTACGAGCAGTACTTC.

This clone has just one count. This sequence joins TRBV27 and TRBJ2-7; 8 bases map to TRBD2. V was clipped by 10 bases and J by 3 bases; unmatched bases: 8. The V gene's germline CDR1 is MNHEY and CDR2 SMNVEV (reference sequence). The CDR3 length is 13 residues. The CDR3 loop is CATRAGANYEQYF. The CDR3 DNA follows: TGTGCCACCAGAGCGGGAGCGAACTACGAGCAGTACTTC.

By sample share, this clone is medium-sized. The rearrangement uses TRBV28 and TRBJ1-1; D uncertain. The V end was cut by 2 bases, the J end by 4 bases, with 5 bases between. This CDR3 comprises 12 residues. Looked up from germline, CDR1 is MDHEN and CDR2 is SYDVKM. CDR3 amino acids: CASSLRFTEAFF. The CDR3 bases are TGTGCCAGCAGTTTACGGTTCACTGAAGCTTTCTTT.

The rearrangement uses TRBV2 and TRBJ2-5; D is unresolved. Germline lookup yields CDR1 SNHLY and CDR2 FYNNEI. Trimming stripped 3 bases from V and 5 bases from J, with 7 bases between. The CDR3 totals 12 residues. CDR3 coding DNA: TGTGCCAGCAGTGAGGGCCGGGAGACCCAGTACTTC. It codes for CASSEGRETQYF.

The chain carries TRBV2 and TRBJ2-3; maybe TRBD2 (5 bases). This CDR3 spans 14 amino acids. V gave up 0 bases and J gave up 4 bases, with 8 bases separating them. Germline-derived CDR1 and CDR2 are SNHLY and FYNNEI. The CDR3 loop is CASSEAGVADTQYF. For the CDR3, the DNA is TGTGCCAGCAGTGAAGCGGGAGTGGCAGATACGCAGTATTTT.

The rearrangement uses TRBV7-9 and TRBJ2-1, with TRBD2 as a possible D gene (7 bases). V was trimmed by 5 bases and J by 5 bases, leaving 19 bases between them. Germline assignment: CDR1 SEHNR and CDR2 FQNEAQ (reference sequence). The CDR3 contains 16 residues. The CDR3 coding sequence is TGTGCCAGCAGCCTTTTCAGGCTGGGGGGGCACAATGAGCAGTTCTTC. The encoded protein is CASSLFRLGGHNEQFF.

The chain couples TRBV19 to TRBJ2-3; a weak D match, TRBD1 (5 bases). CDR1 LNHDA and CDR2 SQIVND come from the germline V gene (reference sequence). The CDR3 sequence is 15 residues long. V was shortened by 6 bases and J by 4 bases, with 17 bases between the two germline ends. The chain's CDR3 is CASSPGWAGPDTQYF. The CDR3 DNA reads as TGTGCCAGTAGCCCAGGATGGGCAGGGCCAGATACGCAGTATTTT. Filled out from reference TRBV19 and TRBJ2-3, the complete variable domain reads DGGITQSPKYLFRKEGQNVTLSCEQNLNHDAMYWYRQDPGQGLRLIYYSQIVNDFQKGDIAEGYSVSREKKESFPLTVTSAQKNPTAFYLCASSPGWAGPDTQYFGPGTRLTVL.

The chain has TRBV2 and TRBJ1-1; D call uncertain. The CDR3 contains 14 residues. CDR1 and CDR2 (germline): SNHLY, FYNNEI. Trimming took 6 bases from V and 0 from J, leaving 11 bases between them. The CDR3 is CASRDKPVNTEAFF. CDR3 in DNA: TGTGCCAGCAGAGACAAGCCAGTGAACACTGAAGCTTTCTTT.

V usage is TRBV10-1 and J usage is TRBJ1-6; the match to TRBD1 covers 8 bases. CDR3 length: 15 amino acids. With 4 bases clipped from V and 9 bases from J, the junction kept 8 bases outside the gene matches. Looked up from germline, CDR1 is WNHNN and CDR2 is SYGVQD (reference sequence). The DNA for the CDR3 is TGCGCCAGCAGTGCCTCCACAGGGGGAAGTTCACCCCTCCACTTT. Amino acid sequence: CASSASTGGSSPLHF.

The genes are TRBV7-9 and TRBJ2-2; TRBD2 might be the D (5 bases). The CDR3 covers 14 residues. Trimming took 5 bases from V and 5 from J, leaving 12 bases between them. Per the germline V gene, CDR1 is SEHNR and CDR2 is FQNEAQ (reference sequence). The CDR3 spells CASSPVGGTGELFF. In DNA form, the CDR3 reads TGTGCCAGCAGCCCAGTTGGAGGTACCGGGGAGCTGTTTTTT.